This T cell receptor (beta chain) was identified during a study of molecular identifiers for immune sequencing clone quantification. There are 17 residues in the CDR3. V was clipped by 0 bases and J by 0 bases, with 15 bases between them. Looked up from germline, CDR1 is DFQATT and CDR2 is SNEGSKA (reference sequence). A CD8+CD4-CCR7+CD45RA+ phenotype served as the sorting definition for naive CD8 T cells. TCRdb re-called the PCR reads through MiXCR, storing one row per CDR3 protein. This sample has 60,000 to 70,000 distinct CDR3 sequences, with around 18% found just once. The sequenced sample was naive CD8+ T cells from blood, with Jurkat cell RNA spiked in. Subset denoted: FACS-sorted CD8+CD4-CCR7+CD45RA+ naive T cells. This TCR was sampled from a human donor in good health. Some libraries in this study had Jurkat cell RNA spiked in. The genes are TRBV20-1 and TRBJ1-5; D call uncertain. CDR3 sequence reads: CSARDLGAEYSNQPQHF. CDR3 DNA sequence: TGCAGTGCTAGAGATCTCGGTGCAGAGTATAGCAATCAGCCCCAGCATTTT.